Presented here are 25 T cell receptor beta chains from one specimen sequenced in a study of T cells in Graves' hyperthyroidism and ophthalmopathy. RNA transcripts yielded amplified TCR beta CDR3 regions. Using the HTBI primer set, a first-round RT-PCR was run on the TCR CDR3. TCRdb re-called the multiplex PCR reads through MiXCR, storing one row per CDR3 protein. The sample yields 600,000 to 750,000 distinct CDR3 sequences, roughly 17% seen once. The material sequenced was blood. These receptors all come from a man in his fifties or sixties with Graves' hyperthyroidism.

Many counts were recorded for this clonotype. The DNA for the CDR3 is TGTGCCTGGGCCCGGGCCCTCTCCTACGAGCAGTACTTC. Amino acid sequence: CAWARALSYEQYF. The chain is built from TRBV30 and TRBJ2-7; no reliable D call. The CDR3 extends over 13 amino acids. Germline V gene data show CDR1 as GTSNPN and CDR2 as SVGIG (reference sequence). Trimming shortened V by 5 bases and J by 0 bases, and 11 bases separated the two germline ends.

This clonotype has only a few counts. V is TRBV11-2 and J is TRBJ1-1, with D possibly matching TRBD1 (6 bases). Germline loops: CDR1 SGHAT, CDR2 FQNNGV. The ends were cut back, 6 bases at V and 11 bases at J, with 16 bases in the middle. The CDR3 covers 12 residues. The DNA of the CDR3 is TGTGCCAGCAGATTGACAGGACACCACGCTTTCTTT. Translating gives CASRLTGHHAFF.

This clonotype was recorded many times. This chain uses TRBV7-3 with TRBJ2-1, with D possibly being TRBD2 (6 bases). Germline lookup yields CDR1 SGHTA and CDR2 FQGTGA. The CDR3 loop spans 16 amino acids. The germline V and J ends were trimmed by 0 bases and 1 base, with 10 bases remaining between them. This chain's CDR3 is CASSLTRDSSYNEQFF. For the CDR3, the DNA is TGTGCCAGCAGCTTAACTAGGGACTCTTCCTACAATGAGCAGTTCTTC.

The V gene is TRBV4-1, the J gene TRBJ1-3; D remains unclear. V was shortened by 4 bases and J by 0 bases, with 16 bases between the two germline ends. There are 17 residues in the CDR3. Germline V gene sequence: CDR1 MGHRA, CDR2 YSYEKL. CDR3 in DNA: TGCGCCAGCAGCCCCCAGCCCCGACCGCACTCTGGAAACACCATATATTTT. This sequence encodes CASSPQPRPHSGNTIYF.

On this clonotype: This may stem from a read error, because a much larger clone lies one nucleotide away. The gene calls are TRBV30 and TRBJ2-1; D unclear. V lost 0 bases and J 9 bases, leaving 6 bases between the germline ends. Germline CDR1 is GTSNPN and CDR2 is SVGIG (reference sequence). The CDR3 sequence is 11 residues long. For the CDR3, the DNA is TGTGCCTGGAGTGTAGTGGGTGAGCAGTTCTTC. Translating it yields CAWSVVGEQFF. Full variable domain (outside the CDR3, taken from reference TRBV30 and TRBJ2-1): SQTIHQWPATLVQPVGSPLSLECTVEGTSNPNLYWYRQAAGRGLQLLFYSVGIGQISSEVPQNLSASRPQDRQFILSSKKLLLSDSGFYLCAWSVVGEQFFGPGTRLTVL.

This clonotype was counted only a few times. The chain joins TRBV5-4 to TRBJ2-1, with D perhaps being TRBD1 or TRBD2 (5 bases each). V gave up 9 bases and J gave up 5 bases, with 21 bases separating them. Germline V lookup: CDR1 SGHNT, CDR2 YYREEE (reference sequence). CDR3 size: 15 residues. The CDR3 nucleotides are TGTGCCACGGGGACGGTCCGTGTTGAGGACAATGAGCAGTTCTTC. Its protein product is CATGTVRVEDNEQFF.

V usage is TRBV7-9 and J usage is TRBJ2-1, with D perhaps TRBD1 or TRBD2 (5 bases each). Per the germline V gene, CDR1 is SEHNR and CDR2 is FQNEAQ (reference sequence). The CDR3 sequence is 17 residues long. Trimming removed 4 bases at V and 7 bases at J, with 23 bases between. The CDR3 DNA reads as TGTGCCAGCAGCTCCCCGTTGAAAACGGGGCCGACTAATGAGCAGTTCTTC. Its protein product is CASSSPLKTGPTNEQFF.

This clonotype was found many times. The chain uses TRBV30 and TRBJ2-5, with D perhaps matching TRBD2 (5 bases). This CDR3 has 12 amino acids. With 2 bases removed from V and 4 bases from J, the gap between germline ends came to 8 bases. CDR1 and CDR2 from the germline V gene are GTSNPN and SVGIG (reference sequence). The CDR3 sequence: CAWSRGGETQYF. CDR3 DNA sequence: TGTGCCTGGAGTCGGGGTGGAGAGACCCAGTACTTC.

As regards this clonotype: The junction departs from the called germline gene at one end, perhaps through a read error. The chain joins TRBV27 to TRBJ2-1; 13 nucleotides agree with TRBD2. Germline V gene lookup returns CDR1 MNHEY and CDR2 SMNVEV (reference sequence). The CDR3 is 16 residues long. CDR3 protein: CASSPIGLAGVSEQFF. For the CDR3, the DNA is TGCGCCAGCAGCCCAATAGGACTAGCGGGAGTAAGTGAGCAGTTCTTC.

The chain carries TRBV7-2 and TRBJ1-1, with 12 bases that match TRBD1. CDR1 and CDR2 (germline): SGHTA, FQGNSA. The CDR3 totals 17 residues. Trimming at V came to 5 bases and at J to 1 base, leaving 8 bases not matched to a gene. In DNA, the CDR3 is TGTGCCAGCAGCAGACCGGGACAGGGGGCGGAGAACACTGAAGCTTTCTTT. It specifies CASSRPGQGAENTEAFF.

The chain uses TRBV28 and TRBJ2-1; 12 bases are a match to TRBD2. V lost 1 base to trimming and J lost 7 bases; unmatched junction nucleotides: 11. The germline V gene encodes CDR1 MDHEN and CDR2 SYDVKM. The CDR3 is made up of 18 amino acids. This chain's CDR3 is CASSLSPGLAGSRNEQFF. The DNA for the CDR3 is TGTGCCAGCAGTTTATCGCCCGGACTAGCGGGATCGCGGAATGAGCAGTTCTTC.

This clonotype was detected only a few times. DNA for the CDR3: TGTGCCAGCAGTTTGGGACAAACCTATGGCTACACCTTC. Translated: CASSLGQTYGYTF. The J gene is TRBJ1-2, the V gene TRBV28; a weak D match, TRBD1 (6 bases). The CDR3 loop spans 13 amino acids. Germline V gene lookup returns CDR1 MDHEN and CDR2 SYDVKM. The V end was cut by 3 bases, the J end by 4 bases, with 9 bases between.

This clonotype was observed at least ten times. The chain joins TRBV12-3 or TRBV12-4 to TRBJ1-1; TRBD1 might be the D (5 bases). Trimming cost V 7 bases and J 0 bases, with 15 bases left between them. This CDR3 comprises 15 residues. CDR3 in amino acids: CASTTLGRMNTEAFF. The CDR3 DNA reads as TGTGCCAGCACCACCCTGGGACGGATGAACACTGAAGCTTTCTTT.

This clonotype was counted many times. The rearrangement links TRBV29-1 to TRBJ1-4, with D hard to call. V lost 0 bases to trimming and J lost 7 bases, with 12 bases between them. Per the germline V gene, CDR1 is SQVTM and CDR2 is ANQGSEA. The CDR3 spans 14 residues. CDR3 nucleotides: TGCAGCGTTGAAGATGCCAAGGGCCCTGAAAAACTGTTTTTT. Translated: CSVEDAKGPEKLFF.

This clonotype was recorded a few times. The rearrangement links TRBV7-9 to TRBJ2-2; TRBD1 aligns across 7 bases. V shed 2 bases, J shed 3 bases, and the junction held 15 bases outside the gene matches. Germline loops: CDR1 SEHNR, CDR2 FQNEAQ (reference sequence). There are 19 residues in the CDR3. CDR3 bases: TGTGCCAGCAGCTTACCGAGAAGAGACGACAGGGACGACACCGGGGAGCTGTTTTTT. Translating it yields CASSLPRRDDRDDTGELFF.

This clonotype occurred many times. CDR3 DNA sequence: TGTGCCAGCAGCTTAGTCTTACTAGCAGGCTACAATGAGCAGTTCTTC. Its protein is CASSLVLLAGYNEQFF. The J gene is TRBJ2-1, the V gene TRBV11-2; D is perhaps TRBD2 (6 bases). Per germline, CDR1 SGHAT and CDR2 FQNNGV. Trimming stripped 1 base from V and 3 bases from J, with 13 bases between. The CDR3 has 16 residues.

This clonotype appeared many times. This chain links TRBV24-1 with TRBJ1-2; TRBD1 matches 9 bases. CDR1 and CDR2 (germline): KGHDR, SFDVKD. This CDR3 is built from 15 residues. The trim removed 11 bases at V and 4 bases at J, leaving 13 bases unmatched. The CDR3 DNA follows: TGTGCCAAAAAATGGAAGGACAGGGGCCCCTATGGCTACACCTTC. It translates to CAKKWKDRGPYGYTF.

This clonotype has ten or more counts. The rearrangement joins TRBV18 to TRBJ2-3, with TRBD2 matching 14 bases. Germline V gene lookup returns CDR1 KGHSH and CDR2 LQKENI. After removal of 4 bases from V and 5 bases from J, the junction contained 5 bases not matched to a gene. CDR3 length: 16 amino acids. CDR3 sequence reads: CASSQGLAGAGDTQYF. The CDR3 nucleotides read TGTGCCAGCTCACAGGGACTAGCGGGAGCGGGAGATACGCAGTATTTT.

In this sample, this clonotype turned up a few times. This rearrangement joins TRBV3-1 to TRBJ1-1; possible D gene TRBD1, 6 bases. V lost 6 bases, J lost 1 base, and 18 bases lay in between. CDR3 length: 16 residues. Germline V gene lookup returns CDR1 LGHDT and CDR2 YNNKEL (reference sequence). CDR3 residues: CASSSWGGRWNTEAFF. The CDR3 DNA reads TGTGCCAGCAGTTCTTGGGGGGGGCGGTGGAACACTGAAGCTTTCTTT.

This clonotype has at least ten counts. The V call is TRBV6-2 or TRBV6-3, the J call TRBJ2-7; 7 nucleotides agree with TRBD1. With V trimmed by 2 bases and J by 5 bases, 30 bases remained unmatched. This CDR3 has 22 residues. CDR1 MNHEY and CDR2 SVGEGT come from the germline V gene. This chain's CDR3 is CASSYQIQQRATGSDFVNEQYF. DNA for the CDR3: TGTGCCAGCAGTTACCAGATACAACAGCGAGCGACAGGGAGCGACTTCGTGAACGAGCAGTACTTC.

In its sample, this clonotype was seen many times. The chain is built from TRBV20-1 and TRBJ2-7; 9 bases are a match to TRBD2. CDR1 and CDR2 from the germline V gene are DFQATT and SNEGSKA (reference sequence). CDR3 length: 15 residues. V lost 0 bases, J lost 5 bases, and 8 bases stayed unmatched. CDR3 residues: CSARDQGLASHEQYF. In DNA form, the CDR3 reads TGCAGTGCTAGAGATCAGGGACTAGCTAGTCACGAGCAGTACTTC.

The chain couples TRBV20-1 to TRBJ1-1, with D possibly being TRBD1 (5 bases). The V end lost 1 base, the J end lost 7 bases, and 13 bases lay between the germline ends. Germline-derived CDR1 and CDR2 are DFQATT and SNEGSKA (reference sequence). The CDR3 length is 13 residues. The CDR3 reads CSARGGGEGEAFF. In DNA form, the CDR3 reads TGCAGTGCTAGAGGGGGGGGAGAAGGTGAAGCTTTCTTT.

This clonotype was seen ten or more times. The chain has TRBV11-3 and TRBJ2-1; weak D call: TRBD2 (5 bases). This CDR3 has 12 amino acids. Germline V gives CDR1 SGHNT, CDR2 YENEEA. Between the trimmed V and J ends, which lost 3 bases and 9 bases, there was a span of 9 bases. CDR3: CASSLGSGEQFF. The CDR3 DNA reads as TGTGCCAGCAGCTTGGGGAGCGGTGAGCAGTTCTTC.

This clonotype came up many times. The chain joins TRBV14 to TRBJ2-7, with no clear D. This CDR3 comprises 13 residues. Germline-derived CDR1 and CDR2 are SGHDN and FVKESK. V was trimmed by 4 bases and J by 6 bases, leaving 13 bases between them. CDR3 sequence reads: CASSPKEGREQYF. The CDR3 DNA reads as TGTGCCAGCAGCCCGAAAGAAGGTCGCGAGCAGTACTTC.

A few counts support this clonotype. The chain carries TRBV7-8 and TRBJ2-4; tentative D call: TRBD1 (7 bases). This CDR3 comprises 16 residues. V lost 6 bases to trimming and J lost 3 bases, with 18 bases between them. Germline-derived CDR1 and CDR2 are SGHVS and FQNEAQ. The DNA for the CDR3 is TGTGCCAGCAGTCCAAGGAGGGGGCGAGACAAAAACATTCAGTACTTC. Its protein is CASSPRRGRDKNIQYF.